Listed here are 32 T cell receptor beta chains from one sample, sequenced in a study of cytomegalovirus exposure and HLA in healthy donors. PCR was performed using 60 Vbeta and 13 Jbeta primers. Profiling relied on immunoSEQ multiplex PCR, and the TCRdb table lists in-frame clones only, not all of them. Of approximately 140,000 clones detected, approximately 79% appear once; the ten largest clones hold about 5.9%. Sequenced sample: PBMCs. These receptors were taken from a man aged 50-60 years in good health and CMV-seropositive.

V and J are TRBV9 and TRBJ2-1; D gene unclear. V dropped 0 bases and J dropped 4 bases, with 11 bases sitting between them. The CDR3 contains 15 residues. Germline loops: CDR1 SGDLS, CDR2 YYNGEE. The CDR3 here is CASSVAAVAYNEQFF. CDR3 nucleotide sequence: TGTGCCAGCAGCGTAGCTGCGGTGGCGTACAATGAGCAGTTCTTC.

This chain joins TRBV10-3 and TRBJ1-2; the D gene is possibly TRBD1 (6 bases). The CDR3 totals 15 residues. Trimming cost V 9 bases and J 0 bases, with 17 bases left between them. Looked up from germline, CDR1 is ENHRY and CDR2 is SYGVKD. CDR3 sequence (DNA): TGTGCCATAATATCGGACAGTGGGGCTAACTATGGCTACACCTTC. Its translation: CAIISDSGANYGYTF.

Remarks on this clone: Different DNA sequences within this sample yield the same CDR3. The gene calls are TRBV5-1 and TRBJ2-7; 8 bases match TRBD1. The germline V gene encodes CDR1 SGHRS and CDR2 YFSETQ. Trimming took 2 bases from V and 3 from J; bases not matched to a gene: 4. The CDR3 covers 14 residues. CDR3 amino acids: CASSFKQGVYEQYF. In nucleotides, the CDR3 is TGCGCCAGCAGCTTTAAACAGGGGGTCTACGAGCAGTACTTC. Full variable domain (rest looked up from reference TRBV5-1 and TRBJ2-7): KAGVTQTPRYLIKTRGQQVTLSCSPISGHRSVSWYQQTPGQGLQFLFEYFSETQRNKGNFPGRFSGRQFSNSRSEMNVSTLELGDSALYLCASSFKQGVYEQYFGPGTRLTVT.

This clone was counted only a few times. The chain has TRBV7-2 and TRBJ2-1, with 8 bases fitting TRBD1. CDR3 length: 14 residues. From germline, CDR1 is SGHTA and CDR2 FQGNSA. V dropped 10 bases and J dropped 7; count of bases not matched to a gene: 12. The CDR3 DNA reads as TGTGCCACCAACTCACTGGACAGGGCGAATGAGCAGTTCTTC. As protein: CATNSLDRANEQFF.

This clone was observed a handful of times. The identical CDR3 is also encoded by other nucleotide sequences in the sample. The chain couples TRBV5-1 to TRBJ2-5, with TRBD1 matching over 8 bases. The germline gives CDR1 SGHRS, CDR2 YFSETQ. This CDR3 region has 14 residues. Germline trimming cut 4 bases from V and 0 bases from J; bases unmatched to any gene: 2. The DNA of the CDR3 is TGCGCCAGCAGCCCGGACAGGGACCAAGAGACCCAGTACTTC. Translation: CASSPDRDQETQYF.

The chain's CDR3 is CASSFYSGGEGSYNSPLHF. The DNA of the CDR3 is TGTGCCAGCAGTTTTTATTCAGGGGGCGAAGGCTCCTATAATTCACCCCTCCACTTT. The chain joins TRBV28 to TRBJ1-6; 8 bases agree with TRBD1. From germline, CDR1 is MDHEN and CDR2 SYDVKM. CDR3 size: 19 residues. Trimming removed 3 bases from V and 0 bases from J; junction bases left unmatched: 10.

The chain recombines TRBV18 with TRBJ2-2, with 7 bases identical to TRBD1. This CDR3 is built from 16 residues. Germline lookup yields CDR1 KGHSH and CDR2 LQKENI. V was pared by 1 base and J by 1 base, with 3 bases of the junction left unmatched. In DNA, the CDR3 is TGTGCCAGCTCACCACTGGGACAGATGAACACCGGGGAGCTGTTTTTT. As protein: CASSPLGQMNTGELFF.

This chain connects TRBV10-3 to TRBJ2-7; 8 nucleotides match TRBD1. V gave up 4 bases and J gave up 3 bases; unmatched junction bases: 5. Germline CDR1 ENHRY, CDR2 SYGVKD. This CDR3 is 14 amino acids long. The CDR3 protein is CAISATGGVYEQYF. Written as DNA, the CDR3 is TGTGCCATCAGTGCCACAGGGGGAGTCTACGAGCAGTACTTC.

The chain recombines TRBV28 with TRBJ2-7; 12 bases agree with TRBD2. J gave up 6 bases and V 5 bases, and 26 bases lay outside the gene matches. The CDR3 loop spans 21 amino acids. In germline, CDR1 is MDHEN, CDR2 SYDVKM. The CDR3 region has the DNA TGTGCCAGCAGTCCAAGCCCCCTCAGACTAGCGGGAGAACCGGTCTTGGGCGAGCAGTACTTC. Protein product: CASSPSPLRLAGEPVLGEQYF.

The genes are TRBV11-2 and TRBJ2-1; 10 bases agree with TRBD2. Germline V lookup: CDR1 SGHAT, CDR2 FQNNGV. CDR3 length: 17 residues. Unmatched junction bases numbered 5, after V lost 1 base and J lost 2 bases. The CDR3 loop reads CASSLGPSGRPYNEQFF. CDR3 in DNA: TGTGCCAGCAGCTTAGGGCCTAGCGGGAGACCCTACAATGAGCAGTTCTTC.

This clone was observed once. V and J are TRBV11-2 and TRBJ2-7; the D is unclear. Germline V gene lookup returns CDR1 SGHAT and CDR2 FQNNGV. The CDR3 consists of 14 residues. Trimming pared 1 base from V and 0 bases from J, leaving 7 bases between. CDR3 protein: CASSLGPGSYEQYF. CDR3 coding DNA: TGTGCCAGCAGCTTAGGCCCGGGCTCCTACGAGCAGTACTTC.

The genes are TRBV5-1 and TRBJ2-5; 9 bases match TRBD2. The assigned J gene may be wrong: the sequence end matches TRBJ2-7 better. The length of the CDR3 is 15 residues. Germline V gene data show CDR1 as SGHRS and CDR2 as YFSETQ. CDR3 sequence reads: CASSLGAGGPDEQYF. The CDR3 DNA reads TGCGCCAGCAGCTTGGGGGCGGGAGGGCCGGACGAGCAGTACTTC.

This CDR3 is CASDRGNYGYTF. Here the CDR3 DNA reads TGTGCCTCCGACAGGGGGAACTATGGCTACACCTTC. The rearrangement uses TRBV28 and TRBJ1-2; 9 nucleotides line up with TRBD1. CDR1 and CDR2 (germline): MDHEN, SYDVKM. The CDR3 extends over 12 amino acids. V shed 11 bases, J shed 2 bases, and the junction held 3 bases outside the gene matches.

The rearrangement uses TRBV2 and TRBJ2-7; 7 nucleotides match TRBD2. Germline V CDR1 and CDR2: SNHLY, FYNNEI. The CDR3 extends over 19 amino acids. The trim removed 0 bases at V and 1 base at J, leaving 15 bases unmatched. This CDR3 reads CASSEAGAPFAGESYEQYF. For the CDR3, the DNA is TGTGCCAGCAGTGAAGCAGGTGCTCCGTTTGCGGGAGAATCCTACGAGCAGTACTTC.

The chain links TRBV27 to TRBJ2-7; 7 positions agree with TRBD2. The CDR3 sequence is 14 residues long. Germline V CDR1 and CDR2: MNHEY, SMNVEV (reference sequence). V lost 5 bases to trimming and J lost 0 bases; unmatched junction nucleotides: 4. The DNA of the CDR3 is TGTGCCAGCAGTCCCCGGACTAGCTCCTACGAGCAGTACTTC. Translation gives CASSPRTSSYEQYF.

The gene calls are TRBV4-2 and TRBJ2-7; 7 positions match TRBD1. CDR3 length: 15 residues. Germline V gene sequence: CDR1 LGHNA, CDR2 YNFKEQ. V was clipped by 1 base and J by 5 bases; unmatched bases: 8. CDR3 protein: CASSQGASTGNEQYF. The CDR3 DNA follows: TGTGCCAGCAGCCAAGGGGCTTCGACAGGGAACGAGCAGTACTTC.

The chain uses TRBV5-1 and TRBJ2-3, with D perhaps TRBD2 (7 bases). V lost 1 base to trimming and J lost 0 bases, with 18 bases between them. The CDR3 is 18 amino acids. Germline lookup yields CDR1 SGHRS and CDR2 YFSETQ. CDR3 in DNA: TGCGCCAGCAGCTTGTCTAGCGGAGGGGGATCTAGCACAGATACGCAGTATTTT. Protein: CASSLSSGGGSSTDTQYF.

The chain uses TRBV2 and TRBJ1-1; 8 bases map to TRBD1. Germline lookup yields CDR1 SNHLY and CDR2 FYNNEI. Losses at the gene ends were 4 bases for V and 5 bases for J; bases not matched to a gene: 12. The CDR3 is made up of 16 amino acids. The CDR3 spells CASSVDHQGAGTEAFF. The CDR3 DNA sequence: TGTGCCAGCAGTGTCGATCACCAGGGGGCGGGTACTGAAGCTTTCTTT.

The chain combines TRBV19 with TRBJ1-1; perhaps TRBD1 as D (5 bases). V was clipped by 6 bases and J by 5 bases, with 13 bases between them. This CDR3 comprises 13 residues. Per the germline V gene, CDR1 is LNHDA and CDR2 is SQIVND (reference sequence). The CDR3 DNA reads TGTGCCAGTAGGGCAGGGTTAGAGACTGAAGCTTTCTTT. The encoded protein is CASRAGLETEAFF.

The rearrangement links TRBV7-8 to TRBJ1-4; tentatively, D is TRBD1 (5 bases). Trimming pared 2 bases from V and 8 bases from J, leaving 12 bases between. This CDR3 spans 14 amino acids. Germline-derived CDR1 and CDR2 are SGHVS and FQNEAQ. CDR3 loop: CASSLLQGGEKLFF. For the CDR3, the DNA is TGTGCCAGCAGCTTACTGCAGGGCGGAGAAAAACTGTTTTTT.

This clone appeared a single time. V usage is TRBV29-1 and J usage is TRBJ1-4, with TRBD1 matching 7 bases. V dropped 7 bases and J dropped 10; count of bases not matched to a gene: 15. Germline assignment: CDR1 SQVTM and CDR2 ANQGSEA. This CDR3 contains 14 residues. The CDR3, as DNA: TGCAGCGCAGGATGGGACAGACGCATACCAAAACTGTTTTTT. The encoded protein is CSAGWDRRIPKLFF.

This chain connects TRBV19 to TRBJ1-2; D is unclear. V shed 1 base and J shed 0 bases, with 15 bases lying between them. CDR1 is LNHDA, CDR2 SQIVND, per germline (reference sequence). This CDR3 has 17 amino acids. CDR3 nucleotide sequence: TGTGCCAGTAGTATAGGGCAGCCCAGAGCGGCTAACTATGGCTACACCTTC. Translation gives CASSIGQPRAANYGYTF.

V usage is TRBV14 and J usage is TRBJ2-1; 7 nucleotides line up with TRBD1. This CDR3 is 15 amino acids long. Trimming at V came to 1 base and at J to 10 bases, leaving 10 bases not matched to a gene. Per the germline V gene, CDR1 is SGHDN and CDR2 is FVKESK. The CDR3 region is CASSQGTGSLGEQFF. For the CDR3, the DNA is TGTGCCAGCAGCCAAGGGACAGGTAGTTTAGGAGAGCAGTTCTTC.

This clone was detected a few times. The J gene is TRBJ2-7, the V gene TRBV10-1; TRBD1 is a possible D gene (5 bases). Trimming stripped 0 bases from V and 7 bases from J, with 10 bases between. Germline V lookup: CDR1 WNHNN, CDR2 SYGVQD (reference sequence). The CDR3 is 13 amino acids. CDR3 sequence: CASSESSRDEQYF. CDR3 nucleotides: TGCGCCAGCAGTGAGTCGAGCAGGGATGAGCAGTACTTC.

The V and J genes are TRBV5-1 and TRBJ1-6; 8 nucleotides agree with TRBD1. After removal of 4 bases from V and 0 bases from J, the junction contained 9 bases not matched to a gene. The germline V gene has CDR1 SGHRS and CDR2 YFSETQ. This CDR3 has 18 amino acids. CDR3 coding DNA: TGCGCCAGCAGCCCACTGACAGGGGAGAGCTCCTATAATTCACCCCTCCACTTT. Protein product: CASSPLTGESSYNSPLHF.

The chain is built from TRBV5-3 and TRBJ2-7, with D unclear. TRBV5-3 is annotated as an ORF whose role is uncertain. V lost 3 bases, J lost 3 bases, and 4 bases lay in between. CDR3 length: 11 residues. CDR3 sequence (DNA): TGTGCCAGAAGCTCATTCTACGAGCAGTACTTC. Its translation: CARSSFYEQYF.

This chain joins TRBV6-6 and TRBJ2-4, with D uncertain. This CDR3 is built from 14 residues. CDR1 is MNHNY and CDR2 is SVGAGI in the germline V gene (reference sequence). With 2 bases removed from V and 8 bases from J, the gap between germline ends came to 13 bases. CDR3 DNA sequence: TGTGCCAGCAGTTACGGTAGCTCCCGGGACATTCAGTACTTC. This codes for CASSYGSSRDIQYF.

V gene TRBV7-9 combines with J gene TRBJ1-1; the match to TRBD1 covers 7 bases. The germline V gene has CDR1 SEHNR and CDR2 FQNEAQ (reference sequence). The CDR3 sequence is 13 residues long. The junction had 2 bases not matched to a gene; V was cut back by 3 bases and J by 4 bases. The CDR3 loop is CASSFDRATEAFF. CDR3 DNA sequence: TGTGCCAGCAGCTTCGACAGGGCCACTGAAGCTTTCTTT.

V and J are TRBV27 and TRBJ2-1; 7 positions match TRBD1. CDR1 is MNHEY, CDR2 SMNVEV, per germline (reference sequence). With 6 bases clipped from V and 7 bases from J, the junction kept 15 bases outside the gene matches. The CDR3 totals 16 residues. The CDR3 coding sequence is TGTGCCAGCAGCCCTGGCCCCGGGACAGAAAAAAATGAGCAGTTCTTC. It yields the protein CASSPGPGTEKNEQFF.

The chain carries TRBV2 and TRBJ2-7, with D possibly TRBD2 on 6 matching bases. Germline loops: CDR1 SNHLY, CDR2 FYNNEI. This CDR3 has 17 amino acids. V was pared by 6 bases and J by 9 bases, with 30 bases between. CDR3 amino acids: CASRKGPGREDSVGQYF. In DNA, the CDR3 is TGTGCCAGCAGGAAGGGCCCCGGCAGGGAGGATTCCGTCGGGCAGTACTTC. The full variable domain, its missing parts supplied by reference TRBV2 and TRBJ2-7, is EPEVTQTPSHQVTQMGQEVILRCVPISNHLYFYWYRQILGQKVEFLVSFYNNEISEKSEIFDDQFSVERPDGSNFTLKIRSTKLEDSAMYFCASRKGPGREDSVGQYFGPGTRLTVT.

The rearrangement joins TRBV28 to TRBJ2-1; TRBD2 agrees at 9 bases. The CDR3 has 15 amino acids. J lost 6 bases, V lost 3 bases, and 6 bases had no gene match. CDR1 is MDHEN, CDR2 SYDVKM, per germline. DNA for the CDR3: TGTGCCAGCAGTTTCGGGGGACTAGCCATCAATGAGCAGTTCTTC. This encodes CASSFGGLAINEQFF.

The chain recombines TRBV28 with TRBJ2-1; 9 bases are shared with TRBD1. The CDR3 is 17 residues long. Germline V gene data show CDR1 as MDHEN and CDR2 as SYDVKM. V was clipped by 6 bases and J by 0 bases; unmatched bases: 9. The CDR3 region has the DNA TGTGCCAGCAGCCGTGGGACAGGGTACGGCTCCTACAATGAGCAGTTCTTC. It translates to CASSRGTGYGSYNEQFF.